The T cell receptor (beta chain) under discussion was sequenced for a study of regulatory T cells in long-lasting Graves disease. The study, taken as a whole, reports: Among samples with persistent disease, TRBV28, TRBJ1-2 and TRBJ2-5 were favored.

This clonotype was found a few times. What it binds is not known. The CDR3 has 17 residues. Germline V gene lookup returns CDR1 SQVTM and CDR2 ANQGSEA. V was pared by 1 base and J by 1 base, with 12 bases of the junction left unmatched. Arm-PCR of CDR3 regions and iRepertoire HTBI primers were used to build TCR beta libraries. TCRdb passed the multiplex PCR reads through MiXCR, listing each CDR3 protein once. The sample has a few hundred thousand distinct CDR3 sequences, more than 20% seen once. Time point: persistent/refractory GD, antithyroid drugs over 5 years with positive TRAb. Making the TCR library involved RNA that had been extracted from PBMCs.

V and J are TRBV29-1 and TRBJ1-1; 7 nucleotides agree with TRBD1. The starting material was peripheral blood mononuclear cells (PBMCs), obtained when the disease was refractory, from a patient treated with antithyroid drugs. The receptor was derived from a middle-aged woman with Graves disease. The CDR3 DNA sequence: TGCAGCGTTGAAGCCCCCTGGACAGGCCCGGAGAACACTGAAGCTTTCTTT. Translated, it gives CSVEAPWTGPENTEAFF.